This T cell receptor beta chain came from a study of blood T cell repertoires in COVID-19. Study as a whole: Some COVID-19 samples were acute and others convalescent; all came from the United States, Italy and Spain.

V was trimmed by 0 bases and J by 5 bases, leaving 28 bases between them. In germline, CDR1 is MGHRA, CDR2 YSYEKL. CDR3 size: 20 residues. The authors' processing: Reference gene primer amplification gave estimated nucleated cell counts. Sequenced by immunoSEQ multiplex PCR; TCRdb stores in-frame clones only, minus some. The V and J calls and the clone size are those of that table, but D and trimming were determined from the DNA. Of some 57,000 clones listed, around nine tenths were seen once; the top ten hold about 0.93%. Input material: peripheral blood. This receptor was identified in a man in his sixties or seventies with acute or convalescent COVID-19. The chain joins TRBV4-1 to TRBJ1-1; no clear D. The CDR3 spells CASSQERVGGGRGYRTEAFF. The CDR3 DNA follows: TGCGCCAGCAGCCAAGAGCGAGTTGGAGGAGGGCGAGGGTATCGGACTGAAGCTTTCTTT.